The clone carrying this T cell receptor beta chain was found many times. The antigen is not known. The cells used in sorted libraries, CD4+ or CD8+ T cells, numbered some 1 million. This entry is derived from a study of neurological immune-mediated disorders. 5'RACE with 10-nucleotide random UMIs produced the cDNA. From 15-18 subjects, over 190 million TCR-beta sequences were obtained in each sequencing run. Each CDR3 protein gets one entry after TCRdb re-called the 5' RACE reads with MiXCR. The table includes tens of thousands of distinct CDR3 sequences, 3% to 4% detected once. CDR1 and CDR2 from the germline V gene are SGHTA and FQGTGA. This CDR3 region has 17 residues. The J segment lost 5 bases and the V segment lost 4 bases, leaving 15 bases of the junction unmatched. General study results and limits: Multiple sclerosis was found to have the least TCR clonal expansion, below healthy controls, and HTLV-1-associated myelopathy the most.

The chain links TRBV7-3 to TRBJ2-3, with 7 bases matching TRBD1. The sequence was obtained from a woman aged 40 to 55 with multiple sclerosis. The sequenced material came from CD4+ T cells from blood. CDR3 nucleotide sequence: TGTGCCAGCAGCTCAGCAGGGGGACCGATATGGTTAGATACGCAGTATTTT. It specifies CASSSAGGPIWLDTQYF.